A single sample gave rise to the 28 T cell receptor beta chains below, sequenced in a study of T cells in Graves' hyperthyroidism and ophthalmopathy. The CDR3 regions of TCR beta were amplified from RNA transcripts. First-round RT-PCR with HTBI primers amplified the TCR CDR3 region. MiXCR, run by TCRdb on the multiplex PCR reads, gives a single entry per CDR3 protein. The repertoire holds 500,000 to 650,000 distinct CDR3 sequences, with roughly 18% as singletons. The specimen was blood. Source of these receptors: a woman younger than 35 with Graves' ophthalmopathy.

The count of this clonotype is one. One base away lies a much larger clone, so this may be a sequencing read error. V and J are TRBV12-3 or TRBV12-4 and TRBJ1-4; tentative D call: TRBD1 (5 bases). The CDR3 has 14 residues. The V and J ends lost 5 bases and 5 bases respectively, with 12 bases between them. CDR3 coding DNA: TGTGCCAGCAGTCTCCGGGGCGGGAATGAAAAACTGTTTTTT. It translates to CASSLRGGNEKLFF.

V is TRBV6-2 or TRBV6-3 and J is TRBJ1-1; unclear D gene. V was trimmed by 6 bases and J by 10 bases, leaving 12 bases between them. CDR3 size: 11 residues. Germline assignment: CDR1 MNHEY and CDR2 SVGEGT. For the CDR3, the DNA is TGTGCCAGCAGCCTGGATGCGGGAGCTTTCTTT. Translated: CASSLDAGAFF.

Notes on this clonotype: Since a much larger clone is just one base distant, this may be a read error. The conserved closing phenylalanine or tryptophan is absent in this CDR3, likely reflecting a read error. The chain has TRBV6-2 or TRBV6-3 and TRBJ2-3, with 11 positions matching TRBD2. Germline loops: CDR1 MNHEY, CDR2 SVGEGT. J lost 0 bases, V lost 5 bases, and 10 bases had no gene match. The CDR3 covers 18 residues. The DNA for the CDR3 is TGTGCCAGCAGTACCTTTCTAGCGGGAGGCGCTAGCACAGATACGCAGTATTCT. The encoded protein is CASSTFLAGGASTDTQYS.

This clonotype has a count of ten or more. The gene calls are TRBV29-1 and TRBJ2-1, with D unclear. V gave up 6 bases and J gave up 2 bases, with 17 bases separating them. CDR3 length equals 15 residues. CDR1 SQVTM and CDR2 ANQGSEA come from the germline V gene. The CDR3 spells CSVTFQWRTYNEQFF. The CDR3 DNA is TGCAGCGTCACATTCCAGTGGAGAACCTACAATGAGCAGTTCTTC.

This clonotype was seen repeatedly, ten times or more. This chain links TRBV5-6 with TRBJ1-5; tentatively, D is TRBD1 (6 bases). This CDR3 is built from 16 residues. CDR1 and CDR2 from the germline V gene are SGHDT and YYEEEE. Trimming took 0 bases from V and 0 from J, leaving 10 bases between them. The CDR3 nucleotides are TGTGCCAGCAGCTTGGCCCCGGGGGCTAGCAATCAGCCCCAGCATTTT. This translates into CASSLAPGASNQPQHF.

This clonotype is a singleton in its sample. J is TRBJ2-3 and V is TRBV30; D is perhaps TRBD1 or TRBD2 (6 bases each). V was shortened by 4 bases and J by 3 bases, with 11 bases between the two germline ends. Germline CDR1 reads GTSNPN; CDR2 reads SVGIG (reference sequence). The CDR3 has 13 residues. The CDR3 is CAWTLGGTDTQYF. The CDR3 nucleotides are TGTGCCTGGACTCTAGGGGGGACAGATACGCAGTATTTT. The full variable domain, rest sourced from reference TRBV30 and TRBJ2-3, is SQTIHQWPATLVQPVGSPLSLECTVEGTSNPNLYWYRQAAGRGLQLLFYSVGIGQISSEVPQNLSASRPQDRQFILSSKKLLLSDSGFYLCAWTLGGTDTQYFGPGTRLTVL.

This clonotype has just a few counts. It may be a read error: a sequence one base away is much more abundant. The chain couples TRBV2 to TRBJ2-3; D is possibly TRBD2 (6 bases). V was shortened by 7 bases and J by 1 base, with 15 bases between the two germline ends. Germline V CDR1 and CDR2: SNHLY, FYNNEI. This CDR3 comprises 15 residues. CDR3: CASNGGSGGTDTQYF. The CDR3, as DNA: TGTGCCAGCAATGGGGGGAGTGGGGGCACAGATACGCAGTATTTT.

This clonotype was counted ten times or more. This chain joins TRBV30 and TRBJ2-1; tentatively, D is TRBD1 (5 bases). CDR3 length equals 13 residues. V lost 3 bases, J lost 3 bases, and 9 bases lay in between. In germline, CDR1 is GTSNPN, CDR2 SVGIG (reference sequence). The CDR3 region has the DNA TGTGCCTGGAGACAGGACCGCTACAATGAGCAGTTCTTC. It encodes CAWRQDRYNEQFF.

This clonotype has a handful of counts. The J gene is TRBJ2-2, the V gene TRBV12-3 or TRBV12-4; D might be TRBD1 (5 bases). This CDR3 region has 14 residues. The V end was cut by 1 base, the J end by 6 bases, with 9 bases between. CDR3 nucleotides: TGTGCCAGCAGTTTAGAAGAAGGGGCCGGGGAGCTGTTTTTT. Amino acids: CASSLEEGAGELFF.

This clonotype was seen a few times. V gene TRBV9 combines with J gene TRBJ1-3; D gene ambiguous. This CDR3 contains 14 residues. V was cut by 0 bases and J by 2 bases, with 6 bases left in between. Germline V gives CDR1 SGDLS, CDR2 YYNGEE. The CDR3 region is CASSVEGTGNTIYF. The CDR3 DNA reads TGTGCCAGCAGCGTAGAGGGAACTGGAAACACCATATATTTT.

This clonotype came up a few times. The chain couples TRBV4-1 to TRBJ2-7; 7 bases are a match to TRBD2. Looked up from germline, CDR1 is MGHRA and CDR2 is YSYEKL. CDR3 length: 16 residues. V was clipped by 1 base and J by 2 bases; unmatched bases: 8. CDR3 loop: CASSQGRGGRAYEQYF. As DNA, the CDR3 is TGCGCCAGCAGCCAAGGGAGGGGAGGGCGAGCCTACGAGCAGTACTTC.

This clonotype was seen more than once but under ten times. This CDR3 reads CASSPIEGEKLFF. The CDR3 DNA sequence: TGTGCCAGTAGCCCGATAGAGGGCGAAAAACTGTTTTTT. The chain recombines TRBV19 with TRBJ1-4; D not certain. V was pared by 6 bases and J by 8 bases, with 13 bases between. The CDR3 runs to 13 residues. Germline CDR1 is LNHDA and CDR2 is SQIVND (reference sequence).

Ten or more counts support this clonotype. J is TRBJ2-3 and V is TRBV7-2, with a possible D match to TRBD1 (5 bases). The CDR3 loop spans 13 amino acids. With 6 bases removed from V and 2 bases from J, the gap between germline ends came to 9 bases. Germline V lookup: CDR1 SGHTA, CDR2 FQGNSA. CDR3 sequence reads: CASSRTHTDTQYF. CDR3 DNA: TGTGCCAGCAGTAGGACACACACAGATACGCAGTATTTT.

Of note for this clonotype: The junction departs from the called germline gene at one end, perhaps through a read error. This chain connects TRBV27 to TRBJ2-5, with D hard to call. The CDR3 totals 16 residues. Germline loops: CDR1 MNHEY, CDR2 SMNVEV (reference sequence). The CDR3 protein is CASSFRRNGWQEAQYF. The CDR3 nucleotides read TGTGCCAGCAGTTTCAGAAGAAACGGGTGGCAAGAGGCCCAGTACTTC.

The chain uses TRBV19 and TRBJ1-5, with 12 bases that match TRBD1. Germline V gene sequence: CDR1 LNHDA, CDR2 SQIVND (reference sequence). The CDR3 runs to 15 residues. With V trimmed by 9 bases and J by 6 bases, 9 bases remained unmatched. CDR3 coding DNA: TGTGCCAGCAAACCGGGACAGGGGGCAGGTCAGCCCCAGCATTTT. It translates to CASKPGQGAGQPQHF. The full variable domain, with the rest looked up from reference TRBV19 and TRBJ1-5, is DGGITQSPKYLFRKEGQNVTLSCEQNLNHDAMYWYRQDPGQGLRLIYYSQIVNDFQKGDIAEGYSVSREKKESFPLTVTSAQKNPTAFYLCASKPGQGAGQPQHFGDGTRLSIL.

The rearrangement uses TRBV6-5 and TRBJ2-5, with 8 bases fitting TRBD2. CDR1 and CDR2 (germline): MNHEY, SVGAGI. J gave up 5 bases and V 2 bases, and 4 bases lay outside the gene matches. CDR3 length: 14 amino acids. CDR3 sequence reads: CASSYVAGGETQYF. The CDR3, as DNA: TGTGCCAGCAGTTACGTCGCGGGGGGTGAGACCCAGTACTTC.

V gene TRBV10-3 combines with J gene TRBJ1-2; no clear D. In germline, CDR1 is ENHRY, CDR2 SYGVKD. Trimming took 0 bases from V and 7 from J, leaving 6 bases between them. CDR3 size: 12 residues. This CDR3 reads CAISESRFGYTF. In DNA form, the CDR3 reads TGTGCCATCAGTGAGTCGAGATTTGGCTACACCTTC.

About this clonotype: One end of the junction is discordant with germline, which a read error may explain. The chain combines TRBV6-2 or TRBV6-3 with TRBJ2-1, with TRBD2 matching over 13 bases. CDR1 and CDR2 from the germline V gene are MNHEY and SVGEGT. CDR3 size: 18 residues. The CDR3 spells CASSYSRTSGSSHNEQFF. The CDR3 DNA reads as TGTGCCAGCAGTTACTCTCGGACTAGCGGGAGCTCCCACAATGAGCAGTTCTTC.

The table lists this clonotype with many counts. The genes are TRBV12-3 or TRBV12-4 and TRBJ2-2, with 12 bases that match TRBD2. With V trimmed by 6 bases and J by 7 bases, 9 bases remained unmatched. This CDR3 has 16 residues. The CDR3 coding sequence is TGTGCCAGCAGACCCAGACTAGCGGGAGATCACGGGGAGCTGTTTTTT. Encoded protein: CASRPRLAGDHGELFF.

The chain combines TRBV25-1 with TRBJ2-7; the match to TRBD2 covers 10 bases. This CDR3 contains 14 residues. Per the germline V gene, CDR1 is MGHDK and CDR2 is SYGVNS. V trimming: 0 bases; J trimming: 6 bases; junction bases outside the gene matches: 2. CDR3 sequence (DNA): TGTGCCAGCAGTGAATATGCTAGCGGGGGCGAGCAGTACTTC. This codes for CASSEYASGGEQYF.

This clonotype came up many times. The chain combines TRBV10-3 with TRBJ2-7; TRBD1 aligns across 8 bases. The CDR3 loop spans 15 amino acids. V shed 6 bases and J 1 base; nucleotides not matched to a gene: 8. Germline V gene lookup returns CDR1 ENHRY and CDR2 SYGVKD. The CDR3 protein is CAISTNGQGSYEQYF. The CDR3 DNA sequence: TGTGCCATCAGCACAAACGGACAGGGATCCTACGAGCAGTACTTC.

In DNA form, the CDR3 reads TGCGCCAGCAGCAACCTAGGGCCCCAGCATTTT. Amino acids: CASSNLGPQHF. V usage is TRBV4-1 and J usage is TRBJ1-5, with D unresolved. The CDR3 totals 11 residues. V gave up 5 bases and J gave up 9 bases, with 8 bases separating them. Germline V lookup: CDR1 MGHRA, CDR2 YSYEKL.

This clonotype was seen many times. V and J are TRBV28 and TRBJ1-6; D is possibly TRBD1 (5 bases). The germline V and J ends were trimmed by 6 bases and 4 bases, with 13 bases remaining between them. The germline CDR1 and CDR2 sequences are MDHEN and SYDVKM. The CDR3 extends over 15 amino acids. The CDR3 sequence: CASRRGISYNSPLHF. The CDR3, as DNA: TGTGCCAGCAGGAGGGGTATCTCTTATAATTCACCCCTCCACTTT. The full variable domain, with the rest looked up from reference TRBV28 and TRBJ1-6, is DVKVTQSSRYLVKRTGEKVFLECVQDMDHENMFWYRQDPGLGLRLIYFSYDVKMKEKGDIPEGYSVSREKKERFSLILESASTNQTSMYLCASRRGISYNSPLHFGNGTRLTVT.

The table lists this clonotype with a few counts. The chain joins TRBV5-1 to TRBJ2-1; 11 nucleotides agree with TRBD1. Germline CDR1 is SGHRS and CDR2 is YFSETQ. This CDR3 comprises 16 residues. V was pared by 0 bases and J by 5 bases, with 4 bases of the junction left unmatched. The CDR3 reads CASSLGGTGGNNEQFF. CDR3 DNA sequence: TGCGCCAGCAGCTTGGGAGGGACAGGGGGGAACAATGAGCAGTTCTTC.

The rearrangement joins TRBV4-1 to TRBJ2-2; D may be TRBD1 (5 bases). Trimming cost V 2 bases and J 1 base, with 8 bases left between them. This CDR3 is built from 15 residues. In germline, CDR1 is MGHRA, CDR2 YSYEKL. CDR3 sequence: CASSQRQMNTGELFF. CDR3 coding DNA: TGCGCCAGCAGCCAACGACAGATGAACACCGGGGAGCTGTTTTTT.

The chain combines TRBV7-9 with TRBJ1-4; D is uncertain. This CDR3 region has 15 residues. CDR1 and CDR2 from the germline V gene are SEHNR and FQNEAQ (reference sequence). With 1 base removed from V and 0 bases from J, the gap between germline ends came to 6 bases. The CDR3 region has the DNA TGTGCCAGCAGCTTAGATACTTCAACTAATGAAAAACTGTTTTTT. Amino acid sequence: CASSLDTSTNEKLFF. Variable domain in full (rest from reference TRBV7-9 and TRBJ1-4): DTGVSQNPRHKITKRGQNVTFRCDPISEHNRLYWYRQTLGQGPEFLTYFQNEAQLEKSRLLSDRFSAERPKGSFSTLEIQRTEQGDSAMYLCASSLDTSTNEKLFFGSGTQLSVL.

This clonotype is a singleton in its sample. The chain recombines TRBV11-2 with TRBJ2-3, with 11 bases that match TRBD2. V shed 5 bases and J 0 bases; nucleotides not matched to a gene: 7. This CDR3 region has 17 residues. CDR1 and CDR2 from the germline V gene are SGHAT and FQNNGV. DNA of the CDR3: TGTGCCAGCAGCCCCCCGGGACTAGCGGAGAGCACAGATACGCAGTATTTT. This gives the protein CASSPPGLAESTDTQYF.

The V and J genes are TRBV4-2 and TRBJ2-2; 8 nucleotides match TRBD1. The germline gives CDR1 LGHNA, CDR2 YNFKEQ. The junction had 1 base not matched to a gene; V was cut back by 0 bases and J by 1 base. This CDR3 is 16 amino acids long. CDR3 DNA: TGTGCCAGCAGCCAAGATGGACAGGGGAACACCGGGGAGCTGTTTTTT. It codes for CASSQDGQGNTGELFF.